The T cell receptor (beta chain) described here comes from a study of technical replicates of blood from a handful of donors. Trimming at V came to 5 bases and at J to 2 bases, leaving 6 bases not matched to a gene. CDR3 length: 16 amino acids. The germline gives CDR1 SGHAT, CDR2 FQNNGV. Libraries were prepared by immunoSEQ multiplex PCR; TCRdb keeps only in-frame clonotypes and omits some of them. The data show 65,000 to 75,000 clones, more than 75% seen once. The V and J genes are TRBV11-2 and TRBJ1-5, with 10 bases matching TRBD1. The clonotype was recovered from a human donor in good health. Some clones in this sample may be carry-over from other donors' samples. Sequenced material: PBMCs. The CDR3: CASSPGQGERNQPQHF. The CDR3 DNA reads TGTGCCAGCAGCCCAGGACAGGGGGAGCGCAATCAGCCCCAGCATTTT.